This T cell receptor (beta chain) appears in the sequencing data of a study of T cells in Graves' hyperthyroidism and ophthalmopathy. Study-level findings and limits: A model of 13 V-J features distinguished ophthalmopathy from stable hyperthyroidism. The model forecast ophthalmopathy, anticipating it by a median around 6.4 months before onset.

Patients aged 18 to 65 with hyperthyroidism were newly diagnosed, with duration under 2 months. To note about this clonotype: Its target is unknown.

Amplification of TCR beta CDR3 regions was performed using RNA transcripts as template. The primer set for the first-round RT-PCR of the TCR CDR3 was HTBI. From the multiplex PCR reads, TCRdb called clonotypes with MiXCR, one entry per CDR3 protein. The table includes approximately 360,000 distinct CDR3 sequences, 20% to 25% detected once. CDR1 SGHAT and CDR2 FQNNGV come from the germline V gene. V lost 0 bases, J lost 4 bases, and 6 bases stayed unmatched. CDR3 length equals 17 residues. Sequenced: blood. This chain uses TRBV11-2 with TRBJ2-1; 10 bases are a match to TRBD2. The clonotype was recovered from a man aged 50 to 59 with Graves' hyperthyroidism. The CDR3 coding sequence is TGTGCCAGCAGCTTAGACCCTACTAGCGGGAAATACAATGAGCAGTTCTTC. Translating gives CASSLDPTSGKYNEQFF.